Sequencing of this TCR beta chain was carried out in a study of shared clonotypes between healthy human individuals. Comment on this clone: Other nucleotide sequences from this sample produce the same CDR3.

This table comes from immunoSEQ multiplex PCR, and its TCRdb copy is limited to in-frame clones, with some not included. The sample yields millions of clones, 95% seen once. V was clipped by 2 bases and J by 4 bases, with 2 bases between them. The CDR3 runs to 11 residues. Germline CDR1 is MNHNY and CDR2 is SVGAGI (reference sequence). Sequencing was carried out using naive CD4+ T cells sorted from blood. Stated subset: CD45RA+ positively selected. The sequence came from a man younger than 35 in good health. The chain joins TRBV6-6 to TRBJ2-5; D is unclear. CDR3 loop: CASSYRETQYF. CDR3 sequence (DNA): TGTGCCAGCAGTTACCGAGAGACCCAGTACTTC.